One sample yielded the 6 T cell receptor beta chains listed below, sequenced in a study of blood T cell repertoires in COVID-19 (dated by TCRdb to 2018 to 2020). Library creation used the immunoSEQ multiplex PCR assay. TCRdb mirrors the immuneACCESS table, restricted to in-frame sequences. Some clones are absent from its copies; in checked studies, under half trace to an unresolved V gene, and the reason for the others is unknown. The sample table records approximately 300,000 clones; about 83% of these occur just once. Roughly 1.1% of the sample lies in the top ten. The material sequenced was peripheral blood. The receptors originated from a woman aged 45-59 years with acute or convalescent COVID-19.

The chain uses TRBV6-5 and TRBJ2-7; 8 nucleotides match TRBD1. Germline CDR1 MNHEY, CDR2 SVGAGI. This CDR3 contains 13 residues. Unmatched junction bases numbered 6, after V lost 4 bases and J lost 7 bases. This CDR3 is CASSSPGGWEQYV. In DNA form, the CDR3 reads TGTGCCAGCAGTTCCCCAGGGGGCTGGGAGCAGTACGTC.

In its sample, this clone was seen a few times. The CDR3 region has the DNA TGTGCCAGCACCCCCTGGAGGGCCAATCAGCCCCAGCATTTT. It yields the protein CASTPWRANQPQHF. V and J are TRBV28 and TRBJ1-5; D uncertain. V lost 7 bases, J lost 3 bases, and 13 bases lay in between. In germline, CDR1 is MDHEN, CDR2 SYDVKM. This CDR3 is built from 14 residues.

The chain's CDR3 is CASSQPRVAGGKSGELFF. The CDR3 bases are TGCGCCAGCAGCCAACCCCGGGTAGCGGGGGGCAAGAGCGGGGAGCTGTTTTTT. The chain carries TRBV4-1 and TRBJ2-2, with 10 bases fitting TRBD2. The V segment lost 2 bases and the J segment 7 bases; nucleotides outside the gene matches: 13. Germline CDR1 reads MGHRA; CDR2 reads YSYEKL. The CDR3 extends over 18 amino acids.

This chain links TRBV3-1 (or the pseudogene TRBV3-2) with TRBJ1-1; a weak D match, TRBD1 (5 bases). In germline, CDR1 is LGHDT, CDR2 YNNKEL (reference sequence). The CDR3 has 14 residues. The germline V and J ends were trimmed by 4 bases and 10 bases, with 19 bases remaining between them. The CDR3 loop is CASSLEAGTKGAFF. CDR3 bases: TGTGCCAGCAGCCTAGAGGCGGGGACTAAAGGAGCTTTCTTT.

This clone has a handful of counts. The chain combines TRBV5-1 with TRBJ2-2, with TRBD1 identical over 10 bases. After removal of 3 bases from V and 5 bases from J, the junction contained 4 bases not matched to a gene. The CDR3 is made up of 15 amino acids. Germline lookup yields CDR1 SGHRS and CDR2 YFSETQ. CDR3 DNA: TGCGCCAGCAGCTCCTGGGACAGGGGAACCGGGGAGCTGTTTTTT. This gives the protein CASSSWDRGTGELFF.

Of note for this clone: This may be a read error: a much more frequent sequence differs by one nucleotide. This chain links TRBV5-1 with TRBJ1-1; the match to TRBD1 covers 7 bases. The CDR3 extends over 13 amino acids. The junction had 0 bases not matched to a gene; V was cut back by 0 bases and J by 4 bases. Germline CDR1 SGHRS, CDR2 YFSETQ. CDR3 bases: TGCGCCAGCAGCTTGGACAGGGGCACTGAAGCTTTCTTT. Its translation: CASSLDRGTEAFF.